This passage covers 5 T cell receptor beta chains from one sample sequenced in a study of blood T cells in healthy people across ages. The second PCR ran roughly 7 to 11 cycles with a sample-barcoded 5' primer and J-beta primers. TCRdb called the 5' RACE reads again in MiXCR, with one record for every CDR3 protein. The table records roughly 680,000 distinct CDR3 sequences, roughly 21% of them present only once. The sequencing input was blood. These receptors were taken from a man in his 70s in good health.

There are a few counts of this clonotype. The chain joins TRBV9 to TRBJ2-3, with 7 bases identical to TRBD2. The CDR3 spans 16 residues. In germline, CDR1 is SGDLS, CDR2 YYNGEE. V lost 4 bases to trimming and J lost 2 bases; unmatched junction nucleotides: 10. The CDR3 sequence: CASSHTGTTFTDTQYF. In DNA form, the CDR3 reads TGTGCCAGCAGCCATACCGGGACTACTTTCACAGATACGCAGTATTTT.

V and J are TRBV19 and TRBJ2-5; weak D call: TRBD1 (5 bases). The V end was cut by 3 bases, the J end by 3 bases, with 8 bases between. In germline, CDR1 is LNHDA, CDR2 SQIVND (reference sequence). CDR3 length: 13 amino acids. The CDR3 sequence: CASSMGREETQYF. The CDR3 DNA is TGTGCCAGTAGTATGGGCAGGGAAGAGACCCAGTACTTC.

This clonotype was seen more than once but under ten times. The rearrangement uses TRBV20-1 and TRBJ1-3; D is unclear. V was shortened by 4 bases and J by 0 bases, with 10 bases between the two germline ends. This CDR3 spans 14 amino acids. The germline V gene encodes CDR1 DFQATT and CDR2 SNEGSKA (reference sequence). CDR3 loop: CSAMPPNSGNTIYF. The CDR3 DNA reads as TGCAGTGCTATGCCGCCGAACTCTGGAAACACCATATATTTT.

Only a few counts were recorded for this clonotype. V gene TRBV6-2 or TRBV6-3 combines with J gene TRBJ2-5; TRBD2 matches 9 bases. The closer fit of TRBJ2-1 to the DNA end suggests the J call may be wrong. The germline V gene encodes CDR1 MNHEY and CDR2 SVGEGT. The CDR3 is 14 residues long. The CDR3 protein is CATTLAGYSNEQFF. In DNA, the CDR3 is TGTGCCACTACGCTAGCGGGATATTCAAATGAGCAGTTCTTC.

This clonotype was seen a few times. The chain is built from TRBV30 and TRBJ1-2; D is possibly TRBD1 (5 bases). The CDR3 spans 17 residues. V was trimmed by 0 bases and J by 7 bases, leaving 24 bases between them. Germline-derived CDR1 and CDR2 are GTSNPN and SVGIG (reference sequence). The CDR3 sequence: CAWSVTPNRWGGFGYTF. The DNA of the CDR3 is TGTGCCTGGAGTGTAACCCCTAACCGATGGGGGGGTTTTGGCTACACCTTC.